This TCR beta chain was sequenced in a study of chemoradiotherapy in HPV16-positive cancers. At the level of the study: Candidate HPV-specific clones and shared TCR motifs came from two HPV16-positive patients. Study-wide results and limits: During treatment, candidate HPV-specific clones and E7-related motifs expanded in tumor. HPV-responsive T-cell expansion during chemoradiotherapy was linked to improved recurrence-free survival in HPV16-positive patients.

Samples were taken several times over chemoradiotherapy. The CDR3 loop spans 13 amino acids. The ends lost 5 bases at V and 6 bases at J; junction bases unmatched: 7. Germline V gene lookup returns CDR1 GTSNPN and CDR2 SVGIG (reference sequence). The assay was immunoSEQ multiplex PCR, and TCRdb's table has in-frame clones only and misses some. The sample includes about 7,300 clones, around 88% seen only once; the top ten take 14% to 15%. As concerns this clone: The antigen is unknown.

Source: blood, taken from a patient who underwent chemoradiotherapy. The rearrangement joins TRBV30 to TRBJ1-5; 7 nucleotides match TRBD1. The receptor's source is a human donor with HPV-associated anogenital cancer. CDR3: CAWSRGEFQPQHF. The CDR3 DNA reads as TGTGCCTGGTCCAGGGGGGAATTTCAGCCCCAGCATTTT.